The rows below give T cell receptor beta chains drawn from one sample of a study of cytomegalovirus exposure and HLA in healthy donors. Clones were read by immunoSEQ multiplex PCR, and TCRdb kept only the in-frame ones, dropping some. Counted here are approximately 160,000 clones, approximately 80% occurring once; the ten biggest clones make up about 7%. Sequencing input: PBMCs. The origin of the receptors is a man aged 25-45 years in good health and CMV-seropositive. The CDR3 runs from the conserved cysteine through the conserved F or W. D genes are given only for firm matches. Where a row states a size, it is once, few, many or the class of an expanded clone; other rows omit it.

d_call | j_call | clone_size | v_call | cdr3_nt | cdr3_aa
TRBD2 | TRBJ2-7 | . | TRBV2 | TGTGCCAGCAGTGAAGAATCGGGGGGGTCCTACGAGCAGTACTTC | CASSEESGGSYEQYF
. | TRBJ1-5 | . | TRBV28 | TGTGCCAGCAGTTTGGGGGACACTTATCAGCCCCAGCATTTT | CASSLGDTYQPQHF
. | TRBJ1-1 | . | TRBV19 | TGTGCCAGTAGTATCCAGACAGATCTGGGTGAAGCTTTCTTT | CASSIQTDLGEAFF
. | TRBJ2-2 | . | TRBV19 | TGTGCCAGTAGTATAGGACTTCGGATATCGTCCGGGGAGCTGTTTTTT | CASSIGLRISSGELFF
. | TRBJ1-5 | . | TRBV7-8 | TGTGCCAGCAGCTTAGGAGAGGCTCAGCCTCAGCATTTT | CASSLGEAQPQHF
TRBD2 | TRBJ2-7 | . | TRBV27 | TGTGCCAGCAGTTACGAGACTAGCGGAAGCTCCTACGAGCAGTACTTC | CASSYETSGSSYEQYF
TRBD2 | TRBJ2-1 | . | TRBV6-4 | TGTGCCAGCAGTAGGTTGGGACTAGCGGGAGGACCTAATGAGCAGTTCTTC | CASSRLGLAGGPNEQFF
TRBD2 | TRBJ2-1 | . | TRBV30 | TGTGCCTGGAGTGTGGTTATAACTAGCGGGAGCTCCTACAATGAGCAGTTCTTC | CAWSVVITSGSSYNEQFF
TRBD1 | TRBJ2-5 | . | TRBV27 | TGTGCCAGCAGTTCCCTACAGGGGTTGGAGACCCAGTACTTC | CASSSLQGLETQYF
. | TRBJ2-2 | . | TRBV9 | TGTGCCAGCAGCGTCGGGGTTACCGGGGAGCTGTTTTTT | CASSVGVTGELFF
TRBD1 | TRBJ2-7 | . | TRBV11-2 | TGTGCCAGCAGCCCACAATCCGGGACAGGGGACTACGAGCAGTACTTC | CASSPQSGTGDYEQYF
. | TRBJ2-7 | . | TRBV20-1 | TGCAGTGCCCCGGGTCGGGAGGAGCAGTACTTC | CSAPGREEQYF
TRBD1 | TRBJ1-3 | . | TRBV5-1 | TGCGCCAGCAGCTCAGGACAGGGGACAACTGGAAACACCATATATTTT | CASSSGQGTTGNTIYF
. | TRBJ1-5 | . | TRBV4-1 | TGCGCCAGCAGCCAAAGCGGAGGGAATCAGCCCCAGCATTTT | CASSQSGGNQPQHF
. | TRBJ1-2 | . | TRBV19 | TGTGCCAGTAGTATCTCGACCGAGAACAGCTATGGCTACACCTTC | CASSISTENSYGYTF
TRBD1 | TRBJ1-1 | . | TRBV6-1 | TGTGCCAGCAGCACAGGGGGCACTGAAGCTTTCTTT | CASSTGGTEAFF
. | TRBJ2-7 | few | TRBV6-1 | TGTGCCAGCAGTGAAGGGACGGGAGCTGGGGAGCAGTACTTC | CASSEGTGAGEQYF
. | TRBJ1-1 | . | TRBV27 | TGTGCCAGCAGTTGGGGCAGGGTAAGGGTTGGCACTGAAGCTTTCTTT | CASSWGRVRVGTEAFF
TRBD1 | TRBJ1-3 | once | TRBV11-2 | TGTGCCAGCAGCATTGCAGGGGGTACTGGAAACACCATATATTTT | CASSIAGGTGNTIYF
. | TRBJ2-7 | few | TRBV28 | TGTGCCTGCCTGGGGAGGCGTGGCTCCTACGAGCAGTACTTC | CACLGRRGSYEQYF
TRBD1 | TRBJ2-1 | . | TRBV11-3 | TGTGCCAGCAGCCCTCGACAGGGGGTTGTAGTAAATGAGCAGTTCTTC | CASSPRQGVVVNEQFF
. | TRBJ1-2 | . | TRBV6-5 | TGTGCCAGCAGCCTATCAAAACAGGTCGCTGGCTACACCTTC | CASSLSKQVAGYTF
. | TRBJ1-5 | . | TRBV5-8 | TGTGCCAGCAGCTTTCAGGGATATAGCAATCAGCCCCAGCATTTT | CASSFQGYSNQPQHF
TRBD2 | TRBJ2-5 | . | TRBV5-1 | TGCGCCAGCAGCTCCGGACTAGCGGGGGGCATAGAGACCCAGTACTTC | CASSSGLAGGIETQYF
. | TRBJ1-5 | . | TRBV2 | TGTGCCAGCAGTGAGAGTACCTGGTGGAGCAATCAGCCCCAGCATTTT | CASSESTWWSNQPQHF
. | TRBJ1-1 | . | TRBV19 | TGTGCCAGTAGCACCGTCCCGGGTGAAGCTTTCTTT | CASSTVPGEAFF
. | TRBJ1-4 | few | TRBV30 | TGTGCCTGGAGCCGGTCGACAGGACGTGAAAAACTGTTTTTT | CAWSRSTGREKLFF
TRBD2 | TRBJ2-1 | . | TRBV7-3 | TGTGCCAGCAGCTTAATAGCGGGACTTAACAATGAGCAGTTCTTC | CASSLIAGLNNEQFF
TRBD1 | TRBJ1-4 | . | TRBV7-9 | TGTGCCAGCAGCTTCGACAGGGGGAATGAAAAACTGTTTTTT | CASSFDRGNEKLFF
. | TRBJ1-1 | . | TRBV5-1 | TGCGCCAGCAGCCGTTGGCAGGACTGGGAAGCTTTCTTT | CASSRWQDWEAFF
TRBD2 | TRBJ2-7 | . | TRBV7-9 | TGTGCCAGCAGCTTAGAGGGGCTAGCGGGATTTCCGCCCTCCTACGAGCAGTACTTC | CASSLEGLAGFPPSYEQYF
. | TRBJ2-2 | . | TRBV1 | TGCACCAGCAGCCACACCCCTAGGGGGAGCACCGGGGAGCTGTTTTTT | CTSSHTPRGSTGELFF